The entry that follows covers one T cell receptor (beta chain) sequence. The antigen remains unidentified. TCRdb's copy holds only in-frame clones and misses some; the assay was immunoSEQ multiplex PCR. Altogether tens of thousands of clones are present, approximately 78% being singletons, with the ten largest covering approximately 6.3%. The source of the sample is a study of T cell responses to AZD1222 COVID-19 vaccine. Overall study results and limits: Repertoire samples came only from after the peak T cell response.

The CDR3 length is 12 residues. Trimming cost V 7 bases and J 9 bases, with 14 bases left between them. CDR1 and CDR2 (germline): MDHEN, SYDVKM. The clonotype originates from an adult in good health. Source: peripheral blood, taken on day 0 of AZD1222 vaccination. This chain joins TRBV28 and TRBJ2-3; D gene uncertain. DNA for the CDR3: TGTGCCAGCACCTCTTCTCGAGCCACGCAGTATTTT. Its translation is CASTSSRATQYF.